The 9 T cell receptor beta chains listed next were all sequenced from one sample in a study of shared clonotypes between healthy human individuals. Assay: immunoSEQ multiplex PCR; the TCRdb copy retains only in-frame clones and omits some. The sample comprises some 89,000 clones, 67% of which are singletons, and around 41% rests with the top ten. The sequencing sample was made of memory CD8+ T cells sorted from blood. The subset: CD45RO+ cells pooled with CCR7-negative TemRA cells. The receptors stem from a man aged 25 to 40 in good health.

This clone was seen only a few times. V usage is TRBV6-6 and J usage is TRBJ2-7; 9 nucleotides line up with TRBD2. CDR1 and CDR2 from the germline V gene are MNHNY and SVGAGI (reference sequence). The CDR3 has 14 amino acids. V lost 0 bases and J lost 4; bases outside the gene matches: 1. CDR3 region: CASSYSSGSYEQYF. CDR3 bases: TGTGCCAGCAGTTACTCTAGCGGGAGTTACGAGCAGTACTTC.

The sample holds many counts of this clone. Here the CDR3 reads CASSKGHTEAFF. The CDR3 DNA is TGTGCCAGCAGCAAGGGACACACTGAAGCTTTCTTT. The rearrangement uses TRBV21-1 and TRBJ1-1. TRBV21-1 is flagged as a pseudogene. The CDR3 length is 12 residues.

The chain combines TRBV7-9 with TRBJ2-1; D possibly corresponds to TRBD2 (5 bases). The ends were cut back, 4 bases at V and 12 bases at J, with 10 bases in the middle. Germline-derived CDR1 and CDR2 are SEHNR and FQNEAQ (reference sequence). The CDR3 runs to 11 residues. The chain's CDR3 is CASSSGEVQFF. CDR3 nucleotides: TGTGCCAGCAGCTCCGGGGAAGTGCAGTTCTTC.

This clone came up many times. J is TRBJ2-3 and V is TRBV4-3, with a possible D match to TRBD1 (5 bases). Germline V gene sequence: CDR1 LGHNA, CDR2 YSLEER. The CDR3 runs 15 residues. Trimming took 2 bases from V and 5 from J, leaving 14 bases between them. Here the CDR3 reads CASSQFQGSGDTQYF. CDR3 in DNA: TGCGCCAGCAGCCAATTCCAGGGTAGTGGAGATACGCAGTATTTT.

The chain combines TRBV5-4 with TRBJ1-2, with a possible D match to TRBD1 (6 bases). There are 14 residues in the CDR3. The V and J ends lost 2 bases and 7 bases respectively, with 15 bases between them. From germline, CDR1 is SGHNT and CDR2 YYREEE (reference sequence). In DNA, the CDR3 is TGTGCCAGCAGCTTCAGCAGGGGTTTACTTGGCTACACCTTC. This gives the protein CASSFSRGLLGYTF.

The chain combines TRBV4-3 with TRBJ2-1, with TRBD1 matching 9 bases. The germline gives CDR1 LGHNA, CDR2 YSLEER. There are 16 residues in the CDR3. With 1 base clipped from V and 7 bases from J, the junction kept 8 bases outside the gene matches. DNA of the CDR3: TGCGCCAGCAGCCAAGCAGGGACAGGGTTTAAGAATGAGCAGTTCTTC. As protein: CASSQAGTGFKNEQFF.

This clone occurred once. J is TRBJ2-2 and V is TRBV7-9, with D perhaps assigned TRBD1 or TRBD2 (6 bases each). The germline V gene encodes CDR1 SEHNR and CDR2 FQNEAQ (reference sequence). The CDR3 spans 16 residues. Trimming cost V 5 bases and J 7 bases, with 20 bases left between them. CDR3 in amino acids: CASSPLLRGVGGELFF. DNA of the CDR3: TGTGCCAGCAGCCCACTTCTGAGGGGGGTCGGCGGGGAGCTGTTTTTT.

The V call is TRBV29-1, the J call TRBJ2-1; 7 bases line up with TRBD2. Germline values: CDR1 SQVTM, CDR2 ANQGSEA. V shed 1 base, J shed 0 bases, and the junction held 6 bases outside the gene matches. The CDR3 runs 16 residues. The CDR3 loop is CSVEALGGSSYNEQFF. CDR3 DNA sequence: TGCAGCGTTGAAGCATTAGGCGGGAGCTCCTACAATGAGCAGTTCTTC.

This clone was found a few times. The V call is TRBV28, the J call TRBJ2-7; the D gene is possibly TRBD1 (5 bases). Trimming took 3 bases from V and 2 from J, leaving 8 bases between them. Per germline, CDR1 MDHEN and CDR2 SYDVKM. The CDR3 has 13 residues. The CDR3 region is CASSFRATYEQYF. The CDR3 nucleotides are TGTGCCAGCAGTTTCAGGGCAACCTACGAGCAGTACTTC.